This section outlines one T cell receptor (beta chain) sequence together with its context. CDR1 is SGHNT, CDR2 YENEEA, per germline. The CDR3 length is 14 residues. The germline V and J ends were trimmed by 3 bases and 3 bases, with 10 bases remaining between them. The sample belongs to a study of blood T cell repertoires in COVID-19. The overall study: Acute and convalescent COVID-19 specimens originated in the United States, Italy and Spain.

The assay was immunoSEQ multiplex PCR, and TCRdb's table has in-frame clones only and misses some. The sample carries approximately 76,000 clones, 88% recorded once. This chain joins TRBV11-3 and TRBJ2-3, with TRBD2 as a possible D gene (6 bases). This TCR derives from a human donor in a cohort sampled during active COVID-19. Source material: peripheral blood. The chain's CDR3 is CASSFGRGTDTQYF. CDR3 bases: TGTGCCAGCAGCTTTGGACGGGGGACAGATACGCAGTATTTT.